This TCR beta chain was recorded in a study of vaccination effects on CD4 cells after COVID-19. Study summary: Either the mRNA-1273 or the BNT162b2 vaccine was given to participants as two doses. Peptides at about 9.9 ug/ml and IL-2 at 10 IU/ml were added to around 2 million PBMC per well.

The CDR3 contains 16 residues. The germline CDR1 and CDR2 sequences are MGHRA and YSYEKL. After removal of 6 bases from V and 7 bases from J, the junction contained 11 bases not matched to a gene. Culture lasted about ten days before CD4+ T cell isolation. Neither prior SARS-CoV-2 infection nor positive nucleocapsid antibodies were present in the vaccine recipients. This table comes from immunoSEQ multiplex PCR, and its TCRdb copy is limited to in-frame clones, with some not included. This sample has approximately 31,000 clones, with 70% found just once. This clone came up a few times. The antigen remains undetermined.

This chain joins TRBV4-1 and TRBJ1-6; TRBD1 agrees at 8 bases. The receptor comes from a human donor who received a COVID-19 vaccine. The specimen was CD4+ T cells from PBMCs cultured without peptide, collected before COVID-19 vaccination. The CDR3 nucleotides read TGCGCCAGCAGTCCGGACAGGGTCGTTGAGAATTCACCCCTCCACTTT. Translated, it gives CASSPDRVVENSPLHF.